Presented here are 12 T cell receptor beta chains from one specimen sequenced in a study of cytomegalovirus exposure and HLA in healthy donors. The PCR made use of 60 Vbeta and 13 Jbeta primers. The data were produced by immunoSEQ multiplex PCR, yet TCRdb's version contains in-frame clones alone and is incomplete. Of approximately 120,000 clones listed, 78% were seen once; the top ten hold 11%. The sample consisted of PBMCs. These receptors came from a young man in good health and CMV-seropositive.

The chain employs TRBV7-9 and TRBJ2-5, with TRBD1 as a possible D gene (6 bases). Trimming took 1 base from V and 2 from J, leaving 11 bases between them. This CDR3 is 15 amino acids long. In germline, CDR1 is SEHNR, CDR2 FQNEAQ (reference sequence). CDR3 protein: CASSLETGPQETQYF. In nucleotides, the CDR3 is TGTGCCAGCAGCTTAGAAACAGGGCCACAAGAGACCCAGTACTTC.

The genes are TRBV6-4 and TRBJ2-1; the match to TRBD2 covers 10 bases. J was trimmed by 3 bases and V by 0 bases; bases with no gene match: 2. The V gene's germline CDR1 is MRHNA and CDR2 SNTAGT. This CDR3 spans 16 amino acids. CDR3 sequence: CASSDSGTSDYNEQFF. The CDR3, as DNA: TGTGCCAGCAGTGACTCCGGGACTAGCGACTACAATGAGCAGTTCTTC.

This clone was seen only a few times. This chain joins TRBV9 and TRBJ1-2; D is unclear. The CDR3 is made up of 10 amino acids. Looked up from germline, CDR1 is SGDLS and CDR2 is YYNGEE. The V end was cut by 7 bases, the J end by 3 bases, with 4 bases between. The CDR3 sequence is CASQDYGYTF. The CDR3 DNA sequence: TGTGCCAGCCAGGACTATGGCTACACCTTC. Full variable domain (missing parts from reference TRBV9 and TRBJ1-2): DSGVTQTPKHLITATGQRVTLRCSPRSGDLSVYWYQQSLDQGLQFLIQYYNGEERAKGNILERFSAQQFPDLHSELNLSSLELGDSALYFCASQDYGYTFGSGTRLTVV.

This clone occurred once. The CDR3 here is CASSSGLAREQYF. CDR3 coding DNA: TGCGCCAGCAGCTCGGGACTAGCTCGTGAGCAGTACTTC. V usage is TRBV5-1 and J usage is TRBJ2-7; 9 bases agree with TRBD2. In germline, CDR1 is SGHRS, CDR2 YFSETQ. This CDR3 has 13 amino acids. With V trimmed by 3 bases and J by 7 bases, 5 bases remained unmatched. The entire variable domain, with the rest obtained from reference TRBV5-1 and TRBJ2-7, is as follows: KAGVTQTPRYLIKTRGQQVTLSCSPISGHRSVSWYQQTPGQGLQFLFEYFSETQRNKGNFPGRFSGRQFSNSRSEMNVSTLELGDSALYLCASSSGLAREQYFGPGTRLTVT.

V usage is TRBV19 and J usage is TRBJ2-3, with 12 bases identical to TRBD2. The trim removed 7 bases at V and 4 bases at J, leaving 15 bases unmatched. The germline V gene encodes CDR1 LNHDA and CDR2 SQIVND (reference sequence). The CDR3 consists of 18 residues. The CDR3, as DNA: TGTGCCAGTACTCCGACTAGCGGGAGAGAGGAGGGCCCAGATACGCAGTATTTT. This encodes CASTPTSGREEGPDTQYF.

The chain uses TRBV2 and TRBJ2-1; D remains ambiguous. CDR1 is SNHLY, CDR2 FYNNEI, per germline. This CDR3 contains 13 residues. Trimming left V 6 bases short and J 0 bases short, with 6 bases between. CDR3 bases: TGTGCCAGCAGCCCAGACTCCTACAATGAGCAGTTCTTC. As protein: CASSPDSYNEQFF.

The V call is TRBV27, the J call TRBJ2-7; the D gene is possibly TRBD2 (6 bases). V lost 7 bases to trimming and J lost 5 bases, with 18 bases between them. The CDR3 runs to 14 residues. CDR1 and CDR2 (germline): MNHEY, SMNVEV (reference sequence). In nucleotides, the CDR3 is TGTGCCAGCACCCCTCTGGCGGGACTGGACGAGCAGTACTTC. Its protein product is CASTPLAGLDEQYF.

The chain employs TRBV7-8 and TRBJ2-1; the D is unclear. Trimming took 5 bases from V and 7 from J, leaving 9 bases between them. Germline V gives CDR1 SGHVS, CDR2 FQNEAQ. The CDR3 has 12 residues. This CDR3 is CASSPARNEQFF. DNA for the CDR3: TGTGCCAGCAGCCCAGCGAGGAATGAGCAGTTCTTC.

The V and J genes are TRBV7-6 and TRBJ2-4, with D possibly being TRBD1 (6 bases). Germline V lookup: CDR1 SGHVS, CDR2 FNYEAQ. This CDR3 comprises 18 residues. The V end was cut by 5 bases, the J end by 0 bases, with 20 bases between. The CDR3 DNA follows: TGTGCCAGCAGCCTCTTAGGGCCAGGGGTACTAGCCAAAAACATTCAGTACTTC. It yields the protein CASSLLGPGVLAKNIQYF. Using reference TRBV7-6 and TRBJ2-4 for the parts outside the CDR3, the full variable domain is GAGVSQSPRYKVTKRGQDVALRCDPISGHVSLYWYRQALGQGPEFLTYFNYEAQQDKSGLPNDRFSAERPEGSISTLTIQRTEQRDSAMYRCASSLLGPGVLAKNIQYFGAGTRLSVL.

This clone was seen once. This rearrangement joins TRBV5-4 to TRBJ2-1, with D possibly matching TRBD2 (6 bases). The CDR3 is made up of 13 amino acids. Germline V lookup: CDR1 SGHNT, CDR2 YYREEE (reference sequence). The V gene lost 5 bases and the J gene lost 9 bases, with 15 bases spanning the gap. The CDR3, as DNA: TGTGCCAGCAGGCGACTAGAGGGTGGTGAGCAGTTCTTC. Protein product: CASRRLEGGEQFF.

CDR3 coding DNA: TGTGCCAGCAGTTACTCGGGACTAGCCAGCAATGAGCAGTTCTTC. This translates into CASSYSGLASNEQFF. The V and J genes are TRBV6-9 and TRBJ2-1, with 9 bases aligning to TRBD2. The V gene end was trimmed by 3 bases and the J gene end by 6 bases; junction bases not matched to a gene: 6. Germline CDR1 MNHGY, CDR2 SVAAGI. The CDR3 contains 15 residues.

The V and J genes are TRBV27 and TRBJ2-7; 10 bases fit TRBD2. CDR1 and CDR2 (germline): MNHEY, SMNVEV (reference sequence). CDR3 length equals 16 residues. With 5 bases clipped from V and 4 bases from J, the junction kept 11 bases outside the gene matches. Written as DNA, the CDR3 is TGTGCCAGCAGTCCACGCCCTCTAGCGGGAGTTTACGAGCAGTACTTC. This codes for CASSPRPLAGVYEQYF.